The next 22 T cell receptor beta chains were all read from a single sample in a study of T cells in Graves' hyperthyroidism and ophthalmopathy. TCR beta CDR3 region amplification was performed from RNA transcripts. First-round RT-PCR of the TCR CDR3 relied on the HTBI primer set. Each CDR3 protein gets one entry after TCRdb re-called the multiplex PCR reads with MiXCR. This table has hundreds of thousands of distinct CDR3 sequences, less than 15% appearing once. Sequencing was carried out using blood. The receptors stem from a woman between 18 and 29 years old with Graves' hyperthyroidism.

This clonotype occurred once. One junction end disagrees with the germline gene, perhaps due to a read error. CDR3 residues: CASSFRGSPPHF. In nucleotides, the CDR3 is TGTGCCAGCAGTTTTCGGGGTTCACCCCCCCACTTT. The chain has TRBV27 and TRBJ1-6; D is ambiguous. Germline V gene lookup returns CDR1 MNHEY and CDR2 SMNVEV (reference sequence). CDR3 length: 12 amino acids.

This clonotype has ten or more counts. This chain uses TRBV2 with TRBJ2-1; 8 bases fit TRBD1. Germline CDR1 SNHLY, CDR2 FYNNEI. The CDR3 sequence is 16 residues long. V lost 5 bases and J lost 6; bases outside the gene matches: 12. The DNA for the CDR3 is TGTGCCAGCAGTTATACCGGACAGGGCCTCAGCAATGAGCAGTTCTTC. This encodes CASSYTGQGLSNEQFF.

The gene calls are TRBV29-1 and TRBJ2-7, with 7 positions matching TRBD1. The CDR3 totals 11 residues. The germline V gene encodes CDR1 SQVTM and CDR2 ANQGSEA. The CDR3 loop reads CSYRTGYEQYF. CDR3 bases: TGCAGTTATCGGACAGGCTACGAGCAGTACTTC.

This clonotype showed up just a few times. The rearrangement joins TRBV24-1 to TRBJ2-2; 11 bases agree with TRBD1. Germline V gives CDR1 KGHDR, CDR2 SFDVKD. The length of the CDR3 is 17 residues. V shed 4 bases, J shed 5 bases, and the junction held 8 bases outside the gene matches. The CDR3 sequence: CATSDPDRGRGTGELFF. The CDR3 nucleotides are TGTGCCACCAGTGACCCGGACAGGGGGCGAGGTACCGGGGAGCTGTTTTTT.

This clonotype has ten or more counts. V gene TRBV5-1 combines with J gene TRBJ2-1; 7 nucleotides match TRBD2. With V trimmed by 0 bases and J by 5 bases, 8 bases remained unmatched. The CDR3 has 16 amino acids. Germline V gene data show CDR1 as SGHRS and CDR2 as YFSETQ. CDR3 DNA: TGCGCCAGCAGCTTGGCCGGGGGAGGGCCCCACAATGAGCAGTTCTTC. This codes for CASSLAGGGPHNEQFF.

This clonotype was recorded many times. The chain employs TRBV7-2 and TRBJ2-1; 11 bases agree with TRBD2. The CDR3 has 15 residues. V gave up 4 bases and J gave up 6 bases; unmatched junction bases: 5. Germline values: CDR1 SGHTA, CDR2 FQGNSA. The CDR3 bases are TGTGCCAGCAGCTGGGGGCTAGCGGGAGGCAATGAGCAGTTCTTC. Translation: CASSWGLAGGNEQFF.

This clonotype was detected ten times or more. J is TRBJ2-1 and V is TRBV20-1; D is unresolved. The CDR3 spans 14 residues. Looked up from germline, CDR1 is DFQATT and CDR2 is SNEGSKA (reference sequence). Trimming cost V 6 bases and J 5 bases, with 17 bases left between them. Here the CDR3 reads CSAKPYNGDNEQFF. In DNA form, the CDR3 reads TGCAGTGCCAAGCCCTATAATGGGGACAATGAGCAGTTCTTC.

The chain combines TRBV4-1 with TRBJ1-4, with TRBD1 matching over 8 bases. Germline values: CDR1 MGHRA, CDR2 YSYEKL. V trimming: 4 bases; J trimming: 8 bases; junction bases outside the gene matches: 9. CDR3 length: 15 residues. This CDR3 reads CASSLLDRGGEKLFF. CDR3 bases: TGCGCCAGCAGCCTTCTTGACAGGGGAGGAGAAAAACTGTTTTTT.

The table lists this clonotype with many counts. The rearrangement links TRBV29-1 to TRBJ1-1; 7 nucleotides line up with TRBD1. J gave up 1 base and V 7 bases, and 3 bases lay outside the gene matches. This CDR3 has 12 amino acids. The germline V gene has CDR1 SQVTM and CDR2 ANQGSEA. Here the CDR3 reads CSAGQANTEAFF. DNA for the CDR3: TGCAGCGCCGGACAGGCGAACACTGAAGCTTTCTTT.

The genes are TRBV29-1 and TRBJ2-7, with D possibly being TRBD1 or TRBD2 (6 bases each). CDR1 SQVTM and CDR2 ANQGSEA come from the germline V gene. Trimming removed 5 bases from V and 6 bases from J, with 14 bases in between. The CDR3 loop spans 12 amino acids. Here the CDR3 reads CSVRGDRGEQYF. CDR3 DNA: TGCAGCGTTAGGGGGGATAGGGGCGAGCAGTACTTC.

CDR3 protein: CASSQVLDEQFF. The CDR3 nucleotides are TGCGCCAGCAGCCAAGTACTGGATGAGCAGTTCTTC. V gene TRBV4-1 combines with J gene TRBJ2-1, with no clear D. Germline-derived CDR1 and CDR2 are MGHRA and YSYEKL. The CDR3 contains 12 residues. With 1 base removed from V and 8 bases from J, the gap between germline ends came to 6 bases.

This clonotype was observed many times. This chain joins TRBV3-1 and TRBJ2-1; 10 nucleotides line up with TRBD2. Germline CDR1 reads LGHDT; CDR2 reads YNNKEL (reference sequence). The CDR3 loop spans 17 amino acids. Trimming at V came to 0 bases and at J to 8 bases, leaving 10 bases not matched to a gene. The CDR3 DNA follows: TGTGCCAGCAGCCAAGAAGTATTTAGCGGGAGGTTTGATGAGCAGTTCTTC. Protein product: CASSQEVFSGRFDEQFF.

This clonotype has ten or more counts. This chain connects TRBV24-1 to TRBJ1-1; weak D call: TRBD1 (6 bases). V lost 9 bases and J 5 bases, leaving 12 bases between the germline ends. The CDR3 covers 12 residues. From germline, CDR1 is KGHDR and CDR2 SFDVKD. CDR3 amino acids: CATWSRGTEAFF. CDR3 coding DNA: TGTGCCACCTGGTCGAGGGGGACTGAAGCTTTCTTT.

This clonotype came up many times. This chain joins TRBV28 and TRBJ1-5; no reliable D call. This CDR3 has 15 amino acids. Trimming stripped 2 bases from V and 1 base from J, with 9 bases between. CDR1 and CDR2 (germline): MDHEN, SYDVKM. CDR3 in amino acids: CASSLLPGSNQPQHF. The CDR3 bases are TGTGCCAGCAGTTTACTCCCTGGGAGCAATCAGCCCCAGCATTTT.

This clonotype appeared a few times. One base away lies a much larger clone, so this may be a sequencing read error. The CDR3 nucleotides are TGCAGTGCTAGAACAGGTTACGCAGATACGCAGTATTTT. It codes for CSARTGYADTQYF. The rearrangement joins TRBV20-1 to TRBJ2-3; possible D gene TRBD1, 5 bases. Trimming shortened V by 2 bases and J by 4 bases, and 10 bases separated the two germline ends. The CDR3 extends over 13 amino acids. Germline lookup yields CDR1 DFQATT and CDR2 SNEGSKA (reference sequence).

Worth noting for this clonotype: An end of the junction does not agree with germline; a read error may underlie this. The chain's CDR3 is CASSPGTKNNEQFF. CDR3 DNA sequence: TGTGCTAGCAGCCCCGGGACCAAAAACAATGAGCAGTTCTTC. The rearrangement links TRBV7-9 to TRBJ2-1, with D perhaps matching TRBD1 or TRBD2 (5 bases each). The CDR3 extends over 14 amino acids. Germline CDR1 and CDR2: SEHNR and FQNEAQ (reference sequence). The variable domain in full, completed from reference TRBV7-9 and TRBJ2-1, reads DTGVSQNPRHKITKRGQNVTFRCDPISEHNRLYWYRQTLGQGPEFLTYFQNEAQLEKSRLLSDRFSAERPKGSFSTLEIQRTEQGDSAMYLCASSPGTKNNEQFFGPGTRLTVL.

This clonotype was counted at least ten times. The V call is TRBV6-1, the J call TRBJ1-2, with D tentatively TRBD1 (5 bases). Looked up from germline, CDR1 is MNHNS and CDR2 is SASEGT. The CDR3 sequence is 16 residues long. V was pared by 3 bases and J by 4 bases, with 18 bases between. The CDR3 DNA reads TGTGCCAGCAGTGACCCCGGGACGCCTATAAGCTATGGCTACACCTTC. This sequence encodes CASSDPGTPISYGYTF.

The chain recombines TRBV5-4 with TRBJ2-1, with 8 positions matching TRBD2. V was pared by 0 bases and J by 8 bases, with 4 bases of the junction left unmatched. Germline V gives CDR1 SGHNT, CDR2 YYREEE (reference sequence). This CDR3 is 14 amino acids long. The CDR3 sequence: CASSLASGGDEQFF. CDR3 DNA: TGTGCCAGCAGCTTGGCTTCGGGGGGGGATGAGCAGTTCTTC.

The CDR3 region has the DNA TGCGCCAGCAGCCAAGATACTTTGGCGGGGGGCCCACAAGAGACCCAGTACTTC. Translated, it gives CASSQDTLAGGPQETQYF. V and J are TRBV4-1 and TRBJ2-5, with 8 bases aligning to TRBD2. CDR1 and CDR2 from the germline V gene are MGHRA and YSYEKL. This CDR3 has 18 residues. The V and J ends lost 0 bases and 2 bases, in that order; junction bases with no gene match: 11.

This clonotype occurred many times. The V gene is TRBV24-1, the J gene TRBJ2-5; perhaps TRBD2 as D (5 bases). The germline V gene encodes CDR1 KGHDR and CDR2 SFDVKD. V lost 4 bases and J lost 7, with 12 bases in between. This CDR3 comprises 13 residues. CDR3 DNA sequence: TGTGCCACCAGTGACCCCGGGATTTGGACCCAGTACTTC. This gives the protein CATSDPGIWTQYF.

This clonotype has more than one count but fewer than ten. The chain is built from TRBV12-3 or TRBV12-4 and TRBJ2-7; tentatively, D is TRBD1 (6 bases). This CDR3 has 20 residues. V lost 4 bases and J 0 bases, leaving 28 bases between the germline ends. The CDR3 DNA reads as TGTGCCAGCAGTTCCGGCTATGCCGGGGACACGACCTTCCCCTCCTACGAGCAGTACTTC. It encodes CASSSGYAGDTTFPSYEQYF.

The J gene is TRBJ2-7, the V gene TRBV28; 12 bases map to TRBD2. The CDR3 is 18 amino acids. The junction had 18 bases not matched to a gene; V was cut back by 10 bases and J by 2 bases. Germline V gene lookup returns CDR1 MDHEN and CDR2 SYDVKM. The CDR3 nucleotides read TGTGCCACCTCCGGCGGGCTAGCGGGAGGGCCAGGGGCCTACGAGCAGTACTTC. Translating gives CATSGGLAGGPGAYEQYF.